Shown below are 20 T cell receptor beta chains from a single sample sequenced in a study of T cell responses to AZD1222 COVID-19 vaccine. Assay: immunoSEQ multiplex PCR; the TCRdb copy retains only in-frame clones and omits some. The data show fewer than 110,000 clones, roughly 87% seen once. The sequencing here drew on peripheral blood, taken on day 0 of AZD1222 vaccination. The receptors shown here come from an adult in good health.

The chain combines TRBV4-1 with TRBJ1-4; D may be TRBD1 (6 bases). Germline V gene sequence: CDR1 MGHRA, CDR2 YSYEKL. There are 18 residues in the CDR3. Trimming left V 0 bases short and J 3 bases short, with 17 bases between. The CDR3 is CASSQDGPRGRANEKLFF. For the CDR3, the DNA is TGCGCCAGCAGCCAAGATGGACCAAGGGGGAGGGCTAATGAAAAACTGTTTTTT.

The chain has TRBV3-1 (or the pseudogene TRBV3-2) and TRBJ1-3, with D perhaps matching TRBD1 (5 bases). Germline assignment: CDR1 LGHDT and CDR2 YNNKEL (reference sequence). V shed 4 bases and J shed 0 bases, with 7 bases lying between them. The CDR3 extends over 14 amino acids. CDR3 DNA: TGTGCCAGCAGCCGCCAGGGCTCTGGAAACACCATATATTTT. As protein: CASSRQGSGNTIYF.

The rearrangement uses TRBV21-1 and TRBJ1-2; the D call TRBD1 from the table was never checked on the DNA. TRBV21-1 is reported as a pseudogene. The CDR3 extends over 14 amino acids. The DNA of the CDR3 is TGTGCCAGCAGCAAAGGGGTAGGGGGCAATGGCTACACCTTC. This codes for CASSKGVGGNGYTF.

A word on this clone: Other nucleotide sequences in the sample specify the same CDR3. The V gene is TRBV30, the J gene TRBJ2-7, with D perhaps matching TRBD1 (5 bases). The CDR3 loop spans 12 amino acids. V lost 2 bases to trimming and J lost 3 bases, with 8 bases between them. Germline CDR1 and CDR2: GTSNPN and SVGIG (reference sequence). CDR3 protein: CAWSRGSYEQYF. In nucleotides, the CDR3 is TGTGCCTGGAGTAGGGGCAGCTACGAGCAGTACTTC.

The chain carries TRBV19 and TRBJ2-1; 16 bases fit TRBD2. V was pared by 0 bases and J by 9 bases, with 5 bases of the junction left unmatched. CDR1 is LNHDA and CDR2 is SQIVND in the germline V gene (reference sequence). The CDR3 extends over 17 amino acids. The CDR3 reads CASSIDWGTSGRVEQFF. The CDR3 DNA sequence: TGTGCCAGTAGTATAGATTGGGGGACTAGCGGGAGGGTTGAGCAGTTCTTC.

V gene TRBV10-2 combines with J gene TRBJ1-3, with D possibly matching TRBD1 (5 bases). The CDR3 totals 16 residues. V was trimmed by 2 bases and J by 7 bases, leaving 18 bases between them. Germline CDR1 WSHSY, CDR2 SAAADI. The CDR3 coding sequence is TGCGCCAGCAGTGAGGAGGGGACTCATCGGAGGAACACCATATATTTT. Protein product: CASSEEGTHRRNTIYF.

In this sample, this clone turned up a few times. V usage is TRBV6-5 and J usage is TRBJ1-2; D is undetermined. Trimming cost V 10 bases and J 4 bases, with 13 bases left between them. Germline CDR1 is MNHEY and CDR2 is SVGAGI. The CDR3 has 12 amino acids. DNA for the CDR3: TGTGCCACCTCGGGTAGACTCTATGGCTACACCTTC. Encoded protein: CATSGRLYGYTF.

In this sample, this clone turned up once. The CDR3 is CASKFTGANVLTF. As DNA, the CDR3 is TGTGCCAGCAAGTTTACTGGGGCCAACGTCCTGACTTTC. The rearrangement joins TRBV2 to TRBJ2-6; the D is unclear. Germline CDR1 reads SNHLY; CDR2 reads FYNNEI. The CDR3 is 13 residues long. V lost 7 bases, J lost 2 bases, and 6 bases lay in between.

The genes are TRBV28 and TRBJ1-2, with D unclear. Trimming removed 2 bases at V and 3 bases at J, with 13 bases between. CDR3 size: 15 residues. Germline CDR1 is MDHEN and CDR2 is SYDVKM. The CDR3 DNA reads as TGTGCCAGCAGTTTACTGCCTCTAGAGGACTATGGCTACACCTTC. It yields the protein CASSLLPLEDYGYTF.

This sequence joins TRBV10-3 and TRBJ2-2; 9 bases fit TRBD1. J was trimmed by 1 base and V by 10 bases; bases with no gene match: 7. CDR1 ENHRY and CDR2 SYGVKD come from the germline V gene. The CDR3 totals 15 residues. CDR3 sequence: CATRRGQGNTGELFF. The CDR3 region has the DNA TGTGCCACCCGGCGGGGACAGGGGAACACCGGGGAGCTGTTTTTT.

V gene TRBV10-3 combines with J gene TRBJ2-7; TRBD1 matches at 7 bases. V shed 6 bases and J 5 bases; nucleotides not matched to a gene: 10. Germline CDR1 reads ENHRY; CDR2 reads SYGVKD. The CDR3 runs to 14 residues. CDR3 sequence: CAIRGDREGNEQYF. CDR3 nucleotides: TGTGCCATCAGAGGAGACAGGGAAGGAAACGAGCAGTACTTC.

The chain joins TRBV20-1 to TRBJ2-7; D gene unclear. The CDR3 is 15 residues long. Germline CDR1 and CDR2: DFQATT and SNEGSKA (reference sequence). Between the trimmed V and J ends, which lost 3 bases and 1 base, there was a span of 16 bases. The CDR3 loop is CSASGTGLPSYEQYF. The CDR3 bases are TGCAGTGCTAGTGGAACCGGGCTACCGTCCTACGAGCAGTACTTC.

The chain has TRBV30 and TRBJ1-2; D call uncertain. The CDR3 sequence is 12 residues long. The V end was cut by 0 bases, the J end by 4 bases, with 6 bases between. Germline-derived CDR1 and CDR2 are GTSNPN and SVGIG (reference sequence). The CDR3 protein is CAWSVTGYGYTF. The CDR3 nucleotides read TGTGCCTGGAGTGTAACCGGCTATGGCTACACCTTC.

This chain links TRBV5-1 with TRBJ1-2; 7 bases agree with TRBD1. The CDR3 loop spans 14 amino acids. Germline CDR1 is SGHRS and CDR2 is YFSETQ. V dropped 0 bases and J dropped 5; count of bases not matched to a gene: 4. CDR3 sequence: CASSLVDREYGYTF. The CDR3 region has the DNA TGCGCCAGCAGCTTGGTCGACAGGGAGTATGGCTACACCTTC.

The CDR3 DNA follows: TGTGCCAGCAGCTTCGAGCGGGATTCCTACAATGAGCAGTTCTTC. Translated: CASSFERDSYNEQFF. This chain links TRBV9 with TRBJ2-1; 7 bases are shared with TRBD2. The CDR3 has 15 amino acids. In germline, CDR1 is SGDLS, CDR2 YYNGEE. J gave up 1 base and V 4 bases, and 5 bases lay outside the gene matches.

The gene calls are TRBV5-1 and TRBJ1-1, with TRBD1 matching over 11 bases. Germline CDR1 and CDR2: SGHRS and YFSETQ. The CDR3 runs 14 residues. V lost 3 bases, J lost 3 bases, and 1 base stayed unmatched. CDR3 nucleotide sequence: TGCGCCAGCAGCTGGGACAGGGGGGACACTGAAGCTTTCTTT. Translating it yields CASSWDRGDTEAFF.

The CDR3 nucleotides are TGTGCCAGCAGCCTCGTCAGGGGGTATGGCTACACCTTC. This encodes CASSLVRGYGYTF. The V and J genes are TRBV3-1 (or the pseudogene TRBV3-2) and TRBJ1-2; 7 positions agree with TRBD1. The CDR3 totals 13 residues. V was clipped by 4 bases and J by 5 bases; unmatched bases: 4. From germline, CDR1 is LGHDT and CDR2 YNNKEL (reference sequence).

The J gene is TRBJ2-7, the V gene TRBV10-3; D may be TRBD1 (5 bases). The CDR3 is made up of 14 amino acids. Germline V gene lookup returns CDR1 ENHRY and CDR2 SYGVKD. With 4 bases removed from V and 0 bases from J, the gap between germline ends came to 10 bases. The CDR3 spells CAISGQSNSYEQYF. The CDR3 nucleotides read TGTGCCATCAGTGGACAGTCGAACTCCTACGAGCAGTACTTC.

This chain links TRBV4-1 with TRBJ2-5; 8 bases are a match to TRBD2. With 2 bases clipped from V and 5 bases from J, the junction kept 4 bases outside the gene matches. The CDR3 contains 14 residues. Germline loops: CDR1 MGHRA, CDR2 YSYEKL. CDR3 sequence reads: CASSQTGLEETQYF. In DNA, the CDR3 is TGCGCCAGCAGCCAAACGGGACTAGAGGAGACCCAGTACTTC.

Written as DNA, the CDR3 is TGTGCCAGCAGTTTATCGGCTAGCGGGGGGGGTGAGCAGTTCTTC. It translates to CASSLSASGGGEQFF. The chain recombines TRBV28 with TRBJ2-1; 12 bases are shared with TRBD2. The CDR3 is 15 residues long. Germline CDR1 reads MDHEN; CDR2 reads SYDVKM. J gave up 9 bases and V 1 base, and 4 bases lay outside the gene matches. The variable domain in full, completed from reference TRBV28 and TRBJ2-1, reads DVKVTQSSRYLVKRTGEKVFLECVQDMDHENMFWYRQDPGLGLRLIYFSYDVKMKEKGDIPEGYSVSREKKERFSLILESASTNQTSMYLCASSLSASGGGEQFFGPGTRLTVL.